The clone carrying this TCR beta chain was seen repeatedly, ten times or more. The TCR beta CDR3 regions underwent amplification using RNA transcripts as the source. The primer set for the first-round RT-PCR of the TCR CDR3 was HTBI. TCRdb ran MiXCR on the multiplex PCR reads and lists one entry per CDR3 protein. The sample records 340,000 or so distinct CDR3 sequences, roughly 18% being singletons. Germline values: CDR1 MNHEY, CDR2 SMNVEV (reference sequence). The CDR3 is made up of 14 amino acids. Unmatched junction bases numbered 7, after V lost 7 bases and J lost 4 bases. This specimen belongs to a study of T cells in Graves' hyperthyroidism and ophthalmopathy. Disease duration under 2 months; hyperthyroidism patients were aged 18 to 65. Diagnoses used clinical symptoms, serum thyroxine and TRAb, thyroid ultrasound and orbital computed tomography.

The clonotype originates from a woman in her forties or fifties with Graves' hyperthyroidism. The sequencing sample was made of blood. J is TRBJ2-7 and V is TRBV27; 10 bases line up with TRBD1. DNA for the CDR3: TGTGCCAGCAAGGGCACGGGACAGGGGTACGAGCAGTACTTC. This sequence encodes CASKGTGQGYEQYF.